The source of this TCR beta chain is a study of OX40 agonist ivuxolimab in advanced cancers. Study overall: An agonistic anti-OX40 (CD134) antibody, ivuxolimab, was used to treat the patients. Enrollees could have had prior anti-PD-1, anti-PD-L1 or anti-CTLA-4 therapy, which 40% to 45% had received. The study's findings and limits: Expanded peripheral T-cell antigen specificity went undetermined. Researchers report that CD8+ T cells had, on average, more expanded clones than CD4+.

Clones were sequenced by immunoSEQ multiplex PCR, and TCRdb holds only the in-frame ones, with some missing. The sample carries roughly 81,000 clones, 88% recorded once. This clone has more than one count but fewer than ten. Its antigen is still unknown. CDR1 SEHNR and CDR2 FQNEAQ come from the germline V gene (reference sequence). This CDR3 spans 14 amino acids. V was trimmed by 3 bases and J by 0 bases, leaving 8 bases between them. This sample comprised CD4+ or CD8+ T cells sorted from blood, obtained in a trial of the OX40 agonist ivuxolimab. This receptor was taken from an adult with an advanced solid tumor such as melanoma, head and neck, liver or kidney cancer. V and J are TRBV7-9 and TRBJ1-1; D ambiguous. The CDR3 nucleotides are TGTGCCAGCAGCTTTGATGGGATGAACACTGAAGCTTTCTTT. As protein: CASSFDGMNTEAFF. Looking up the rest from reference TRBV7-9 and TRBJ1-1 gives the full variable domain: DTGVSQNPRHKITKRGQNVTFRCDPISEHNRLYWYRQTLGQGPEFLTYFQNEAQLEKSRLLSDRFSAERPKGSFSTLEIQRTEQGDSAMYLCASSFDGMNTEAFFGQGTRLTVV.